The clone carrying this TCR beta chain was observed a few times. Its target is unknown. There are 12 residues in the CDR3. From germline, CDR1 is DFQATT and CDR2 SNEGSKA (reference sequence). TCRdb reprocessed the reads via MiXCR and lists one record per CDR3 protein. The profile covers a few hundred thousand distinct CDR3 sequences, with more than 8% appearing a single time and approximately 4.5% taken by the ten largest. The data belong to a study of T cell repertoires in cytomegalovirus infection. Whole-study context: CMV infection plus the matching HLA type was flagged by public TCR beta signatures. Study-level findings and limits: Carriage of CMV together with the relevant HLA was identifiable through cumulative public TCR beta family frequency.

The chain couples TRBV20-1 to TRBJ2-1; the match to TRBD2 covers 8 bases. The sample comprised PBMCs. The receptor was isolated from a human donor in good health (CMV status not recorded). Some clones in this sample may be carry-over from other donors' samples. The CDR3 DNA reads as TGCAGGGGGGAAGCGGGAGCGAATGAGCAGTTCTTC. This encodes CRGEAGANEQFF.